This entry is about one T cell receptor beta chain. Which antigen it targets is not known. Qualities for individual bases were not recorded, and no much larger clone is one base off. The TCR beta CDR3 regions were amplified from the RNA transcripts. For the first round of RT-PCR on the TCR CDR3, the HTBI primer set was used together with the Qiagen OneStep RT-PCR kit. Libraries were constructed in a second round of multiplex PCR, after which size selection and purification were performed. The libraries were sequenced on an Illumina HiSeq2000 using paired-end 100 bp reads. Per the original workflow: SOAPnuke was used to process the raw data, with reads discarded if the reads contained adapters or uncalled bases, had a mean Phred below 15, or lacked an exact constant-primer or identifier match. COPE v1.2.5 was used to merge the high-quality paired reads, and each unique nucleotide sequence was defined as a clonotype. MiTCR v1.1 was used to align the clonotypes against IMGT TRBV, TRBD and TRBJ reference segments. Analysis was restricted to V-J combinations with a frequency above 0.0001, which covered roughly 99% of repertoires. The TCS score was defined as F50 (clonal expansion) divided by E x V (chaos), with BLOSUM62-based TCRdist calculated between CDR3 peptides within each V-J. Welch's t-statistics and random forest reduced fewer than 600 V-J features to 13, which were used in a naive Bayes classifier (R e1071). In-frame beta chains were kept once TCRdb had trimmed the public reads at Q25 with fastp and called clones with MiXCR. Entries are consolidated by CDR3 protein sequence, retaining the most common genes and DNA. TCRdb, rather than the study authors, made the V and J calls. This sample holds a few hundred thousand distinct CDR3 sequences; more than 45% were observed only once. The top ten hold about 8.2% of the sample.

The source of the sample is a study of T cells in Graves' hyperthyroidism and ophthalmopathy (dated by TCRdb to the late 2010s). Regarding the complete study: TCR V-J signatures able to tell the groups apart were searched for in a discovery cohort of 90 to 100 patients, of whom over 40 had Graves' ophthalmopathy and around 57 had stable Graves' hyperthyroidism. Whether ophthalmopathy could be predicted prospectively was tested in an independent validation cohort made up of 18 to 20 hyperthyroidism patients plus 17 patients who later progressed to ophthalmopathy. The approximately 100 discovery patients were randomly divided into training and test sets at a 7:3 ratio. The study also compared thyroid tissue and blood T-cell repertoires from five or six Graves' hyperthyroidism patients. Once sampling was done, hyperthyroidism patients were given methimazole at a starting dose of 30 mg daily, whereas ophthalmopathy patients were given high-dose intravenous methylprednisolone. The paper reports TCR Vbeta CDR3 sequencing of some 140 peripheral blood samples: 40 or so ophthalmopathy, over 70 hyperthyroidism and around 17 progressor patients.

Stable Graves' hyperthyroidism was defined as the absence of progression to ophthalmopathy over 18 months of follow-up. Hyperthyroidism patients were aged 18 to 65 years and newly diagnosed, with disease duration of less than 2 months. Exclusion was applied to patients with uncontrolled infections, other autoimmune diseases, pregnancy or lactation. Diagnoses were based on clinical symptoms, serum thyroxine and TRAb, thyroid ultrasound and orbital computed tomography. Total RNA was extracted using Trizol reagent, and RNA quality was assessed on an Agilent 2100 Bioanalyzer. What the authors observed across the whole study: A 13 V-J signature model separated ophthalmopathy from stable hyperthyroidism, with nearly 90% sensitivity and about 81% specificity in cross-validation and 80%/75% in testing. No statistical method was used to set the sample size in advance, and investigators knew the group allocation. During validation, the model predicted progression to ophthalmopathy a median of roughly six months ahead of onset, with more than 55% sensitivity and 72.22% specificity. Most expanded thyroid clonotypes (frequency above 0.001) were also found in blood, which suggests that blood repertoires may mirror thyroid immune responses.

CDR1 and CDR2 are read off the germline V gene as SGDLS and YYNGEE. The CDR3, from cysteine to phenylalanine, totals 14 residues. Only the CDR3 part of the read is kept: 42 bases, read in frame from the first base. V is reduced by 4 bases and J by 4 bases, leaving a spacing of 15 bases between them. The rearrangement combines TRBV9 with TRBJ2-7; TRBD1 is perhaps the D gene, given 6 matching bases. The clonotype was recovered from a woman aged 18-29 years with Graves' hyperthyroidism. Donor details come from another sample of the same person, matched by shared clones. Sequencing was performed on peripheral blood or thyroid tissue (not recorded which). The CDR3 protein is CASSQGSGAYEQYF. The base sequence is TGTGCCAGCAGCCAAGGTTCAGGGGCGTACGAGCAGTACTTC.